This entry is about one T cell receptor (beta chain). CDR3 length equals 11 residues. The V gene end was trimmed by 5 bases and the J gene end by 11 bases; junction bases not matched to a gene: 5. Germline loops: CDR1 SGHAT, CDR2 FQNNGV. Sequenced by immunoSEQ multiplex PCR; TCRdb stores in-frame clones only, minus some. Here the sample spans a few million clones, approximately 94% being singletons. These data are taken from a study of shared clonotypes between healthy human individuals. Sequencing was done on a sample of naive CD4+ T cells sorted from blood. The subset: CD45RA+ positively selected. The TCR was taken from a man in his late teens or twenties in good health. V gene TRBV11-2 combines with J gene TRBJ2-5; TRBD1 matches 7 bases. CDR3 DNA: TGTGCCAGCAGCCAGGACAGGCGGCAGTACTTC. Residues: CASSQDRRQYF.